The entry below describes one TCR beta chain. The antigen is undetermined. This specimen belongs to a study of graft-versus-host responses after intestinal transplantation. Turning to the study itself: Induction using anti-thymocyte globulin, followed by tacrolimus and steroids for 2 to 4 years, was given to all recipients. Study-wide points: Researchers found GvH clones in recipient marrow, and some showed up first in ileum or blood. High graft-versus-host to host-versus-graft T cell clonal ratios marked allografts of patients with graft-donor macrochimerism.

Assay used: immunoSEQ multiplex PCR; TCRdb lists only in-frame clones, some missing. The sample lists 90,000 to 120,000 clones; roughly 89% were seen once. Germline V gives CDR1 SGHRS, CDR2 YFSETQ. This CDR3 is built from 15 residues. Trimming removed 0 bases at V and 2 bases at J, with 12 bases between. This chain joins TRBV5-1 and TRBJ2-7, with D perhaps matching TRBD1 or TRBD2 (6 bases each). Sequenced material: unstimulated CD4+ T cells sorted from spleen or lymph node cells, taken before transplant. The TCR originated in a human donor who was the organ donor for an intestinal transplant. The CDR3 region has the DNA TGCGCCAGCAGCTTGGACCCGGGGGCGGCCTACGAGCAGTACTTC. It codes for CASSLDPGAAYEQYF.